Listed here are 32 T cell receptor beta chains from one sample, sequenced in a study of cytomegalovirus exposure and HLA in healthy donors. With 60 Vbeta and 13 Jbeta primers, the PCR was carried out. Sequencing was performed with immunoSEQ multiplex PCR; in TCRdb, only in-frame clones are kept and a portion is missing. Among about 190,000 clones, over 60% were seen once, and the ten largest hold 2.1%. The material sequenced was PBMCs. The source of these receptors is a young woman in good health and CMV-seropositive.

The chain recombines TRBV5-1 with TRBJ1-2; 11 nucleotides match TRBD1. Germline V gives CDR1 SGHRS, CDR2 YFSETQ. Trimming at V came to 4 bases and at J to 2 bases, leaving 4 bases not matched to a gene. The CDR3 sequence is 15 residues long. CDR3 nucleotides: TGCGCCAGCAGCGCGGGACAGGGGGACAACTATGGCTACACCTTC. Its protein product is CASSAGQGDNYGYTF.

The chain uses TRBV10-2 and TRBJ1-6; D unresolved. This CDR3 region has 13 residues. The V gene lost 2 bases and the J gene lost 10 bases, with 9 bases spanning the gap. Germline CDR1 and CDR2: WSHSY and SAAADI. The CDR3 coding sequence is TGCGCCAGCAGTGAGAGGCCGGGATCACCCCTCCACTTT. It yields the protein CASSERPGSPLHF.

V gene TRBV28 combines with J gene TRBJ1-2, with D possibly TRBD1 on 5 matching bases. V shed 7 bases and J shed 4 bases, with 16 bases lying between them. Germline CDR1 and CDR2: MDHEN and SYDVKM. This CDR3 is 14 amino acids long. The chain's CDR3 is CASKPPGFGYGYTF. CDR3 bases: TGTGCCAGCAAGCCCCCAGGGTTCGGCTATGGCTACACCTTC.

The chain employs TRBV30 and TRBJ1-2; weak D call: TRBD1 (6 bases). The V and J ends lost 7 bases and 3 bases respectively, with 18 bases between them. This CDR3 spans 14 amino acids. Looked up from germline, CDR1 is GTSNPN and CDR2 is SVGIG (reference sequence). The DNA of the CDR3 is TGTGCCTCCCCAGACGGGGGGCAGTACTATGGCTACACCTTC. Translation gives CASPDGGQYYGYTF.

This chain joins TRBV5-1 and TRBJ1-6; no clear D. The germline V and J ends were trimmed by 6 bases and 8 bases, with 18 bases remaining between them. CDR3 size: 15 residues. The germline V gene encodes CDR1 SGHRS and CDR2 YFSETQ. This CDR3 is CASTSLGRNDSPLHF. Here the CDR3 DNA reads TGCGCCAGCACCTCCTTAGGGAGGAACGATTCACCCCTCCACTTT.

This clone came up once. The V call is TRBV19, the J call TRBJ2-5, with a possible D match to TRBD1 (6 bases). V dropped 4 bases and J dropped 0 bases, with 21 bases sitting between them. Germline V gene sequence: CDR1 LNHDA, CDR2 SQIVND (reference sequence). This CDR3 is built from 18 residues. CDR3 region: CASSRGIRDTQNQETQYF. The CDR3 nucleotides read TGTGCCAGTAGTAGGGGAATTCGGGACACGCAAAACCAAGAGACCCAGTACTTC.

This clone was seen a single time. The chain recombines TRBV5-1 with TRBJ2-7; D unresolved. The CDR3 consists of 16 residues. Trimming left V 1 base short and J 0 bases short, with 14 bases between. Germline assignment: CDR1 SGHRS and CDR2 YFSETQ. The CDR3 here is CASSLNSFGSSYEQYF. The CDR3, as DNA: TGCGCCAGCAGCTTGAATTCATTTGGCAGCTCCTACGAGCAGTACTTC.

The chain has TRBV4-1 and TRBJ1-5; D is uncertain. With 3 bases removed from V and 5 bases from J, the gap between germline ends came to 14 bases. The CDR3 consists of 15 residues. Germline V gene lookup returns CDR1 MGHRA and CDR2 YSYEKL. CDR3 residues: CASSQAGSGHQPQHF. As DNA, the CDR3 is TGCGCCAGCAGCCAGGCCGGGAGCGGGCATCAGCCCCAGCATTTT.

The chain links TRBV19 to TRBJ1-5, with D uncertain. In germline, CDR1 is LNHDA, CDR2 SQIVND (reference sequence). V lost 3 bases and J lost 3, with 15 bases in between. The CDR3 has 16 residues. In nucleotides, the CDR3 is TGTGCCAGTAGTATTCCTCGGGTCCATGCCAATCAGCCCCAGCATTTT. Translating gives CASSIPRVHANQPQHF. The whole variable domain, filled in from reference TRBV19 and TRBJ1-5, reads DGGITQSPKYLFRKEGQNVTLSCEQNLNHDAMYWYRQDPGQGLRLIYYSQIVNDFQKGDIAEGYSVSREKKESFPLTVTSAQKNPTAFYLCASSIPRVHANQPQHFGDGTRLSIL.

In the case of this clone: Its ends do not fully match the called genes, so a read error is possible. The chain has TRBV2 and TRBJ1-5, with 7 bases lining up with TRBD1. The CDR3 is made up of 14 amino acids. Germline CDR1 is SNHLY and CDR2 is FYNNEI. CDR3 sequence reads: CASREGQAHQPQHF. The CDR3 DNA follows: TGTGCCAGCAGGGAAGGACAGGCACATCAGCCCCAGCATTTT.

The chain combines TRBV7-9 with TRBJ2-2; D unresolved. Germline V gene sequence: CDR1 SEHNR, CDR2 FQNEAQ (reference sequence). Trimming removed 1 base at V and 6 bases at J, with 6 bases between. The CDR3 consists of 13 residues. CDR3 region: CASSLDSSGELFF. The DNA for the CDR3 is TGTGCCAGCAGCTTAGACTCCTCCGGGGAGCTGTTTTTT.

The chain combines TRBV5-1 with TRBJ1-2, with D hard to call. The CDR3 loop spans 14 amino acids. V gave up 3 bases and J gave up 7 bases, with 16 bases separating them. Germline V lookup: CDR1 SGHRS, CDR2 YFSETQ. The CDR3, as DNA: TGCGCCAGCAGCTCTTCCGCGGACTTGGGTGGCTACACCTTC. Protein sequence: CASSSSADLGGYTF.

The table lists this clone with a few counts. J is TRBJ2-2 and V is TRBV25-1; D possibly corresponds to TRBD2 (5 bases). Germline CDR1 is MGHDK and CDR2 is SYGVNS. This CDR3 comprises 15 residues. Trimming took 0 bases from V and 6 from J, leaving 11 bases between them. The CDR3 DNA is TGTGCCAGCAGTGAATATGGTTCGGGGTCCGGGGAGCTGTTTTTT. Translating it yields CASSEYGSGSGELFF.

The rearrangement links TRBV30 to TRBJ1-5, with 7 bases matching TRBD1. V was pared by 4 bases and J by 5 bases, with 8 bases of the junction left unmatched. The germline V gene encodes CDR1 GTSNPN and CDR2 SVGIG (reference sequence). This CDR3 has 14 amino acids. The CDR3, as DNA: TGTGCCTGGAACCCGGGACAGTCGGATCAGCCCCAGCATTTT. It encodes CAWNPGQSDQPQHF.

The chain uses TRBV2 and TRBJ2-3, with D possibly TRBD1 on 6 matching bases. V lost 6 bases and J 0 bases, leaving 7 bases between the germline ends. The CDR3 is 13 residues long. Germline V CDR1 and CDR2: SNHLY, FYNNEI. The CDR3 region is CASRRGSTDTQYF. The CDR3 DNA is TGTGCCAGCAGAAGGGGGAGCACAGATACGCAGTATTTT.

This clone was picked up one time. The CDR3 is CASSLDTGGPDTQYF. CDR3 in DNA: TGTGCCAGCAGCTTGGACACGGGGGGACCAGATACGCAGTATTTT. V gene TRBV5-8 combines with J gene TRBJ2-3; 7 bases map to TRBD2. The V and J ends lost 0 bases and 4 bases, in that order; junction bases with no gene match: 5. The germline V gene has CDR1 SGHTS and CDR2 YDEGEE. The CDR3 has 15 residues. Variable domain in full (rest from reference TRBV5-8 and TRBJ2-3): EAGVTQSPTHLIKTRGQQATLRCSPISGHTSVYWYQQALGLGLQFLLWYDEGEERNRGNFPPRFSGRQFPNYSSELNVNALELEDSALYLCASSLDTGGPDTQYFGPGTRLTVL.

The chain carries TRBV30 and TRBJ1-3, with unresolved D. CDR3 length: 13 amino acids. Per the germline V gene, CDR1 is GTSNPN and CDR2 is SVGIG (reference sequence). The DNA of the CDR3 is TGTGCTCGGGAATCGAGAGATGGAAACACCATATATTTT. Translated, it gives CARESRDGNTIYF.

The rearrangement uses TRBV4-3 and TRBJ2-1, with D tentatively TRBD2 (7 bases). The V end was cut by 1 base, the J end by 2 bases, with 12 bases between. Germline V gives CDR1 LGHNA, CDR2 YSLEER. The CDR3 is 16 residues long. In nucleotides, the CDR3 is TGCGCCAGCAGCCAAGCGTGGGGGGGGCCCTACAATGAGCAGTTCTTC. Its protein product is CASSQAWGGPYNEQFF.

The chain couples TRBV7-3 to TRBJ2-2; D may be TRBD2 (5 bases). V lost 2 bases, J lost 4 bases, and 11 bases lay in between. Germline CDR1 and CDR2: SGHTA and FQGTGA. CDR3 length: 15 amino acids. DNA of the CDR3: TGTGCCAGCAGCTTAGAAGGACTTGGCACCGGGGAGCTGTTTTTT. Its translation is CASSLEGLGTGELFF.

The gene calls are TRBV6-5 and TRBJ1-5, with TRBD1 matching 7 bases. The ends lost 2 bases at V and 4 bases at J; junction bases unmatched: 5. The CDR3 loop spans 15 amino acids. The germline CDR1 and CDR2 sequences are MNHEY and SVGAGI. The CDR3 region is CASSYRTGSNQPQHF. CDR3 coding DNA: TGTGCCAGCAGTTACAGGACAGGCTCGAATCAGCCCCAGCATTTT.

The CDR3 loop reads CASSHPALRDGYTF. As DNA, the CDR3 is TGTGCCAGCAGCCACCCTGCGCTCCGGGATGGCTACACCTTC. V and J are TRBV4-2 and TRBJ1-2; D not resolved. Trimming cost V 3 bases and J 6 bases, with 14 bases left between them. CDR1 is LGHNA and CDR2 is YNFKEQ in the germline V gene. This CDR3 has 14 amino acids.

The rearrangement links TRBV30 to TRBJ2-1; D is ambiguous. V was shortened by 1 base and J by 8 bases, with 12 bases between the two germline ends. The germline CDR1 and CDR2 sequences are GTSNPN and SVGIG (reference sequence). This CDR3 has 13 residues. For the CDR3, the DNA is TGTGCCTGGAGTGCTACCAAGCTCTATGAGCAGTTCTTC. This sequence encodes CAWSATKLYEQFF.

CDR3 amino acids: CASSAGTLSRNTIYF. For the CDR3, the DNA is TGTGCCAGTTCAGCAGGGACACTTTCGAGAAACACCATATATTTT. The chain couples TRBV19 to TRBJ1-3, with a weak D call TRBD1 (6 bases). The germline V gene encodes CDR1 LNHDA and CDR2 SQIVND (reference sequence). V was cut by 8 bases and J by 5 bases, with 19 bases left in between. The CDR3 contains 15 residues.

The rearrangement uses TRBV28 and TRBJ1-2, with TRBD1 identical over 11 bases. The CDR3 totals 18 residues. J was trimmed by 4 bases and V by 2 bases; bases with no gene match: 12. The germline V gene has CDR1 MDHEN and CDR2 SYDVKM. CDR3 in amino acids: CASSLIRDRGFSGYGYTF. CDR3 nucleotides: TGTGCCAGCAGTTTAATCCGGGACAGGGGGTTCTCCGGCTATGGCTACACCTTC.

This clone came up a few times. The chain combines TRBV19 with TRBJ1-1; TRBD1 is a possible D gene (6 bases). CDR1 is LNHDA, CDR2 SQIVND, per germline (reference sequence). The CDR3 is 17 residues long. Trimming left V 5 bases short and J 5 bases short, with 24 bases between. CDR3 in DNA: TGTGCCAGTAGTCTCCCCATAACACAGGGTAGGAGTACTGAAGCTTTCTTT. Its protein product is CASSLPITQGRSTEAFF.

CDR3 amino acids: CASSQDGTSSYEQYF. The CDR3 DNA reads TGCGCCAGCAGCCAGGACGGGACATCCTCCTACGAGCAGTACTTC. V is TRBV4-3 and J is TRBJ2-7, with a possible D match to TRBD1 (6 bases). The CDR3 runs 15 residues. Germline CDR1 and CDR2: LGHNA and YSLEER. Trimming cost V 3 bases and J 0 bases, with 12 bases left between them.

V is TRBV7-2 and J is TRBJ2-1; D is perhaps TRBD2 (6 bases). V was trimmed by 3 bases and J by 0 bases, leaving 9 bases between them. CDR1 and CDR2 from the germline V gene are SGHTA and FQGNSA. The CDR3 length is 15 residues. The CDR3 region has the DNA TGTGCCAGCAGCTTGGTAGCGGCCTCCTACAATGAGCAGTTCTTC. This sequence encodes CASSLVAASYNEQFF.

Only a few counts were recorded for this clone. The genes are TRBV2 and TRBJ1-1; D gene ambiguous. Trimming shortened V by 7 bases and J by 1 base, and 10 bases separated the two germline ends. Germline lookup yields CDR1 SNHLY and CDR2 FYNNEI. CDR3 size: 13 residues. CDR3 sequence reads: CASKRDWNTEAFF. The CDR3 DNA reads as TGTGCCAGCAAGAGGGATTGGAACACTGAAGCTTTCTTT.

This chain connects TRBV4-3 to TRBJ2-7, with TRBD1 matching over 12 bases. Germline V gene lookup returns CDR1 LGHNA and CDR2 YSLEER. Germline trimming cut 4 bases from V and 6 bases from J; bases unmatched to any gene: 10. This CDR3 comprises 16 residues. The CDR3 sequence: CASSLRIGTGGSEQYF. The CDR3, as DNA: TGCGCCAGCAGCCTTCGTATAGGGACAGGGGGCTCCGAGCAGTACTTC.

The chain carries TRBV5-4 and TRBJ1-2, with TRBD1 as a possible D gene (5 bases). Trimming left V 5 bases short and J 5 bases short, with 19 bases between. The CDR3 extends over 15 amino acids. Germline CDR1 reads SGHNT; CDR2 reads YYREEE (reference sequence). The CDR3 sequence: CASRHPDIGAYGYTF. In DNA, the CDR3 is TGTGCCAGCAGACATCCGGACATCGGAGCATATGGCTACACCTTC. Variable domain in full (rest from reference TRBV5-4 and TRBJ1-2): ETGVTQSPTHLIKTRGQQVTLRCSSQSGHNTVSWYQQALGQGPQFIFQYYREEENGRGNFPPRFSGLQFPNYSSELNVNALELDDSALYLCASRHPDIGAYGYTFGSGTRLTVV.

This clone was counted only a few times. The CDR3 loop is CASGLGDRGTEAFF. CDR3 sequence (DNA): TGTGCTAGTGGTTTGGGGGACAGGGGAACTGAAGCTTTCTTT. This sequence joins TRBV12-5 and TRBJ1-1; 10 bases fit TRBD1. The trim removed 1 base at V and 5 bases at J, leaving 1 base unmatched. The length of the CDR3 is 14 residues. Germline assignment: CDR1 LGHNT and CDR2 FRNRAP.

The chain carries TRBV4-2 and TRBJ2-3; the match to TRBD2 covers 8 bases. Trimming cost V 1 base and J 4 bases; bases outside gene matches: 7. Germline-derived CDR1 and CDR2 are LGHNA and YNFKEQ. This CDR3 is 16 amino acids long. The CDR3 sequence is CASSQGGASGPDTQYF. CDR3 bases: TGTGCCAGCAGCCAAGGTGGGGCTAGCGGGCCAGATACGCAGTATTTT.